Shown below are 11 T cell receptor beta chains from a single sample sequenced in a study of shared clonotypes between healthy human individuals. Measured with immunoSEQ multiplex PCR; TCRdb has only the in-frame clones, and not every one. The profile shows around 700,000 clones, about two thirds of them singletons. The sequencing sample was made of memory CD4+ T cells sorted from blood. Stated subset: CD45RA-negative fraction. The receptors were sampled from a woman in her 30s in good health.

This clone was detected only a few times. The rearrangement joins TRBV6-5 to TRBJ1-1, with D uncertain. Germline lookup yields CDR1 MNHEY and CDR2 SVGAGI. This CDR3 spans 15 amino acids. V was shortened by 0 bases and J by 6 bases, with 14 bases between the two germline ends. Written as DNA, the CDR3 is TGTGCCAGCAGTTACTCGTACCAAACGAGTGCTGAAGCTTTCTTT. Translating it yields CASSYSYQTSAEAFF.

The rearrangement uses TRBV18 and TRBJ1-1; the D is unclear. The CDR3 runs 13 residues. Germline CDR1 KGHSH, CDR2 LQKENI. The V end was cut by 0 bases, the J end by 8 bases, with 10 bases between. This CDR3 is CASSPPKFTEAFF. In nucleotides, the CDR3 is TGTGCCAGCTCACCACCGAAATTTACAGAAGCTTTCTTT.

The sample holds a few counts of this clone. The gene calls are TRBV30 and TRBJ1-2, with D perhaps matching TRBD1 (5 bases). The CDR3 sequence is 13 residues long. V gave up 2 bases and J gave up 10 bases, with 17 bases separating them. Per germline, CDR1 GTSNPN and CDR2 SVGIG (reference sequence). The CDR3 sequence is CAWSSDSWRAYTF. The CDR3, as DNA: TGTGCCTGGAGTTCCGACAGCTGGCGGGCCTACACCTTC.

This rearrangement joins TRBV5-8 to TRBJ2-7; D call uncertain. The CDR3 spans 13 residues. The V and J ends lost 1 base and 2 bases respectively, with 7 bases between them. Per the germline V gene, CDR1 is SGHTS and CDR2 is YDEGEE. CDR3 protein: CASSLRAAYEQYF. The CDR3, as DNA: TGTGCCAGCAGCTTGAGGGCAGCCTACGAGCAGTACTTC.

This clone was picked up one time. The rearrangement uses TRBV19 and TRBJ2-3; the match to TRBD2 covers 11 bases. Trimming took 6 bases from V and 3 from J; bases not matched to a gene: 14. The CDR3 spans 18 residues. Germline-derived CDR1 and CDR2 are LNHDA and SQIVND (reference sequence). DNA for the CDR3: TGTGCCAGTAGACCACCCAGGGGTCTAGCGGGAGGAACAGATACGCAGTATTTT. Amino acid sequence: CASRPPRGLAGGTDTQYF.

This clone was seen only a few times. CDR3 sequence reads: CASSQDWNQPQHF. As DNA, the CDR3 is TGTGCCAGCAGCCAAGATTGGAATCAGCCCCAGCATTTT. The genes are TRBV4-2 and TRBJ1-5; D gene uncertain. Germline-derived CDR1 and CDR2 are LGHNA and YNFKEQ. The CDR3 consists of 13 residues. The V and J ends lost 0 bases and 4 bases respectively, with 4 bases between them.

This sequence joins TRBV28 and TRBJ2-2; 8 bases are shared with TRBD1. Germline lookup yields CDR1 MDHEN and CDR2 SYDVKM. The CDR3 sequence is 14 residues long. The V and J ends lost 4 bases and 10 bases, in that order; junction bases with no gene match: 8. The CDR3 DNA reads TGTGCCAGCAGTTCACCGACAGGGGTGAAGGAGCTGTTTTTT. Translation: CASSSPTGVKELFF.

In this sample, this clone turned up a few times. This sequence joins TRBV7-9 and TRBJ1-1; D unclear. The CDR3 covers 12 residues. Germline values: CDR1 SEHNR, CDR2 FQNEAQ (reference sequence). Trimming removed 1 base at V and 7 bases at J, with 7 bases between. CDR3 nucleotide sequence: TGTGCCAGCAGCTTAGTATCCGTTGAAGCTTTCTTT. As protein: CASSLVSVEAFF.

The chain is built from TRBV5-4 and TRBJ1-2, with D unresolved. V dropped 6 bases and J dropped 2 bases, with 17 bases sitting between them. The CDR3 totals 15 residues. Germline V gene lookup returns CDR1 SGHNT and CDR2 YYREEE (reference sequence). CDR3 protein: CASTLLSVSNYGYTF. In DNA, the CDR3 is TGTGCCAGCACCCTACTTAGCGTTTCGAACTATGGCTACACCTTC.

A few counts support this clone. The V and J genes are TRBV19 and TRBJ1-4, with D maybe TRBD1 (6 bases). V dropped 6 bases and J dropped 7 bases, with 15 bases sitting between them. Germline values: CDR1 LNHDA, CDR2 SQIVND (reference sequence). The CDR3 spans 14 residues. CDR3 protein: CASRYRGQFEKLFF. Written as DNA, the CDR3 is TGTGCCAGTAGGTATCGGGGACAATTTGAAAAACTGTTTTTT.

The rearrangement joins TRBV19 to TRBJ2-7; 11 bases are a match to TRBD2. The CDR3 covers 16 residues. V dropped 6 bases and J dropped 0; count of bases not matched to a gene: 7. CDR1 is LNHDA and CDR2 is SQIVND in the germline V gene (reference sequence). CDR3: CASRATGTSGSYEQYF. CDR3 DNA sequence: TGTGCCAGTAGGGCCACCGGGACTAGCGGCTCCTACGAGCAGTACTTC.